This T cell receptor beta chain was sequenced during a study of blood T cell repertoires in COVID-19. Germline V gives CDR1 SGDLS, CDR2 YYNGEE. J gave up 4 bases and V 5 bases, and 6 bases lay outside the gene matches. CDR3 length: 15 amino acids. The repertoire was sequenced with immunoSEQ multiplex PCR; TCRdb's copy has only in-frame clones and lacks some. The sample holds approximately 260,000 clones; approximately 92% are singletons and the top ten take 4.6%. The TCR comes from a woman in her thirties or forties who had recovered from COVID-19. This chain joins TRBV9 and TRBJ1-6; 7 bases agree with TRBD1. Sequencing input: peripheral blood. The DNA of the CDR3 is TGTGCCAGCAGTCCAAACAGGGGTTATAATTCACCCCTCCACTTT. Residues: CASSPNRGYNSPLHF.